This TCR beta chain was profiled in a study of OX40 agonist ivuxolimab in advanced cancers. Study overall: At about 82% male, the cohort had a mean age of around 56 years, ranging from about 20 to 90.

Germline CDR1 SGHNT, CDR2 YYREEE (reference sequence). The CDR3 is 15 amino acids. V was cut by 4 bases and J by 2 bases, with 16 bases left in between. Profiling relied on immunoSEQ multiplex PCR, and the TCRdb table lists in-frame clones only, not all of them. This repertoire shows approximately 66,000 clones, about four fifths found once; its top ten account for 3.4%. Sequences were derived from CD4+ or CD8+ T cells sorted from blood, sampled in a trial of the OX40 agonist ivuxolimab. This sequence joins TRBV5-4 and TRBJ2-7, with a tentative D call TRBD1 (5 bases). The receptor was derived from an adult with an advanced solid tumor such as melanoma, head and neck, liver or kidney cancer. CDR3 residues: CASSLGPTVAYEQYF. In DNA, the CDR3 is TGTGCCAGCAGCCTGGGGCCGACCGTAGCCTACGAGCAGTACTTC.